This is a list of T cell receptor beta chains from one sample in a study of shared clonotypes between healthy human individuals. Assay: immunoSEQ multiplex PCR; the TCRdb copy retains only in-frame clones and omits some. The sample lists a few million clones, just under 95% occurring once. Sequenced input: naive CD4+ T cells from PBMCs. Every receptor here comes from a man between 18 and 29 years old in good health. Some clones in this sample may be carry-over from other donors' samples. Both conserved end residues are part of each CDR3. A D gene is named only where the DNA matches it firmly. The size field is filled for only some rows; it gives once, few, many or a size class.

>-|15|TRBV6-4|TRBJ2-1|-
CASSPEGSAYNEQFF
TGTGCCAGCAGTCCTGAGGGCTCGGCCTACAATGAGCAGTTCTTC
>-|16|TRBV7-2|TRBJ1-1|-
CASSPRGQGFGTEAFF
TGTGCCAGCAGCCCCCGGGGGCAAGGGTTCGGCACTGAAGCTTTCTTT
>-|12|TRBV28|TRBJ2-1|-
CASSLVLAEQFF
TGTGCCAGCAGCTTAGTGTTGGCTGAGCAGTTCTTC
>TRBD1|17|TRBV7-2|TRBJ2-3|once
CASSLGRTGGRTDTQYF
TGTGCCAGCAGCTTAGGGAGGACAGGGGGCAGGACAGATACGCAGTATTTT
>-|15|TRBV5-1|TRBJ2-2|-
CASSGGVTNTGELFF
TGCGCCAGCAGCGGAGGGGTTACGAACACCGGGGAGCTGTTTTTT
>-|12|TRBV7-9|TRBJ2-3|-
CASSFSGPQQYF
TGTGCCAGCAGCTTCTCCGGGCCACAGCAGTATTTT
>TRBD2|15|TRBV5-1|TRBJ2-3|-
CASSLVLASPDTQYF
TGCGCCAGCAGCTTGGTACTAGCGTCCCCAGATACGCAGTATTTT
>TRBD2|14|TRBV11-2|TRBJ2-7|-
CASSLGLASSEQYF
TGTGCCAGCAGCTTAGGACTAGCAAGTAGCGAGCAGTACTTC
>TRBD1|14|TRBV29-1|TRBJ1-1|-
CSVQGALGNTEAFF
TGCAGCGTTCAGGGGGCGCTGGGGAACACTGAAGCTTTCTTT
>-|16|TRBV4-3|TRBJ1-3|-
CASSQDGRSSGNTIYF
TGCGCCAGCAGCCAAGACGGACGGAGCTCTGGAAACACCATATATTTT
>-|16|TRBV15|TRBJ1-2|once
CATSRDRGSAGYGYTF
TGTGCCACCAGCAGAGATAGGGGCTCGGCGGGCTATGGCTACACCTTC
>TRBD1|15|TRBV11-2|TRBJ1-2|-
CASSLILGQGDGYTF
TGTGCCAGCAGCTTAATTTTGGGACAGGGGGATGGCTACACCTTC
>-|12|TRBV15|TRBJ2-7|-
CATSLTGYEQYF
TGTGCCACCAGCTTGACGGGATACGAGCAGTACTTC
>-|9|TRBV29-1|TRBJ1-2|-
CSVGAPYTF
TGCAGCGTGGGGGCCCCCTACACCTTC
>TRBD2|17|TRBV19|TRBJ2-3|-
CASSIGRLAGVVDTQYF
TGTGCCAGTAGTATAGGTCGACTAGCGGGAGTAGTAGATACGCAGTATTTT
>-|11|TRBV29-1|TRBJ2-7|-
CSVEVQVTQYF
TGCAGCGTTGAGGTGCAGGTGACGCAGTACTTC
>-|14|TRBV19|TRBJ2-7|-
CASSPRAFSYEQYF
TGTGCCAGTAGTCCCCGGGCCTTTTCCTACGAGCAGTACTTC
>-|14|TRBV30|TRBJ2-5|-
CAWRDPGARETQYF
TGTGCCTGGAGGGATCCGGGGGCGCGAGAGACCCAGTACTTC
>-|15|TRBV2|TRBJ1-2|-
CASSEGTNLNYGYTF
TGTGCCAGCAGTGAAGGGACAAATCTTAACTATGGCTACACCTTC
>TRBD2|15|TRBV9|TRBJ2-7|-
CASSVATSDPYEQYF
TGTGCCAGCAGCGTAGCTACTAGCGACCCCTACGAGCAGTACTTC
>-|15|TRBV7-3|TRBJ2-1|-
CASSPGTPPVDEQFF
TGTGCCAGCAGCCCGGGGACGCCGCCGGTGGATGAGCAGTTCTTC
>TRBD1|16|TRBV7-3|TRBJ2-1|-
CASSLLGQGVYNEQFF
TGTGCCAGCAGCTTGCTGGGACAGGGGGTTTACAATGAGCAGTTCTTC
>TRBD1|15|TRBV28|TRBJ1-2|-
CASSSPTGANYGYTF
TGTGCCAGCAGTTCTCCGACAGGGGCCAACTATGGCTACACCTTC
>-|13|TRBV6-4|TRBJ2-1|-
CASSDSTAAEQFF
TGTGCCAGCAGTGACTCTACAGCTGCTGAGCAGTTCTTC
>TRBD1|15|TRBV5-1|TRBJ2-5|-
CASRPTGGRGETQYF
TGCGCCAGCAGGCCGACAGGGGGCCGGGGAGAGACCCAGTACTTC
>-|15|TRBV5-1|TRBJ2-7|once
CASSTSGGPQYEQYF
TGCGCCAGCAGCACCTCCGGGGGGCCCCAGTACGAGCAGTACTTC
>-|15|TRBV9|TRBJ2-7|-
CASSVAMGGPYEQYF
TGTGCCAGCAGCGTAGCAATGGGGGGTCCCTACGAGCAGTACTTC
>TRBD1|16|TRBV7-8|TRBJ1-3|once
CASSLASGGYGNTIYF
TGTGCCAGCAGCTTAGCTTCAGGGGGCTATGGAAACACCATATATTTT
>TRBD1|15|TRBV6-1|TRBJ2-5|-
CASSPGQVSSETQYF
TGTGCCAGCTCCCCCGGACAGGTTTCGTCCGAGACCCAGTACTTC
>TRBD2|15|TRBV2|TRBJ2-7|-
CASSATSGRASEQYF
TGTGCCAGCAGTGCGACTAGCGGGAGGGCCTCCGAGCAGTACTTC
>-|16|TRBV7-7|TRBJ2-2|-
CASSPTSGENTGELFF
TGTGCCAGCAGCCCCACTTCAGGGGAGAACACCGGGGAGCTGTTTTTT
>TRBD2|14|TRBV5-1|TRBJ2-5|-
CASQGLAGEETQYF
TGCGCCAGCCAGGGACTAGCGGGAGAAGAGACCCAGTACTTC
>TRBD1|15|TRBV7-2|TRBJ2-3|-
CASSLAAVLDRAQYF
TGTGCCAGCAGCTTAGCGGCGGTTTTGGACAGGGCTCAGTATTTT
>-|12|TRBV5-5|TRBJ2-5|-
CASSRQVETQYF
TGTGCCAGCAGCCGACAGGTCGAGACCCAGTACTTC
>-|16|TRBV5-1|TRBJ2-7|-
CASSFDRTAAVNEQYF
TGCGCCAGCAGTTTTGATAGGACAGCGGCCGTTAACGAGCAGTACTTC
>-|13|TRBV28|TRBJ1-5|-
CASSLGAQQPQHF
TGTGCCAGCAGTTTGGGGGCGCAACAGCCCCAGCATTTT
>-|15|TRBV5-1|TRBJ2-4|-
CASSLTDRGENIQYF
TGCGCCAGCAGCTTGACCGACAGAGGGGAAAACATTCAGTACTTC
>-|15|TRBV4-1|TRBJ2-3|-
CASRDSGEALNTQYF
TGCGCCAGCAGAGATTCAGGGGAGGCCTTGAATACGCAGTATTTT
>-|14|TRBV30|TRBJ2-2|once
CAWTLGQNTGELFF
TGTGCCTGGACGCTGGGACAGAACACCGGGGAGCTGTTTTTT
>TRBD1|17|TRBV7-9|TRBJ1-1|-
CASSLGQGAGWDTEAFF
TGTGCCAGCAGCTTAGGACAGGGGGCAGGATGGGACACTGAAGCTTTCTTT
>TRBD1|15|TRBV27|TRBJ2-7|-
CASRPGQGATYEQYF
TGTGCCAGCAGACCCGGACAGGGGGCTACCTACGAGCAGTACTTC
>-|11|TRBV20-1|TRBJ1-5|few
CSASFSQPQHF
TGCAGTGCTAGTTTTAGTCAGCCCCAGCATTTT
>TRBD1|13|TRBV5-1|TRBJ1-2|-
CASSLQGGYGYTF
TGCGCCAGCAGCTTGCAGGGGGGCTATGGCTACACCTTC
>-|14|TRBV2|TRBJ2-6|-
CASSERTGANVLTF
TGTGCCAGCAGTGAACGTACTGGGGCCAACGTCCTGACTTTC
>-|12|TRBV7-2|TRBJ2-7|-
CASSPLPGEQYF
TGTGCCAGCAGCCCCCTTCCAGGCGAGCAGTACTTC
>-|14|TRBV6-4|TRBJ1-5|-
CASSVDLWGQPQHF
TGTGCCAGCAGTGTGGATCTATGGGGTCAGCCCCAGCATTTT
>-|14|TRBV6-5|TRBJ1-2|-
CASSHRTVTHGYTF
TGTGCCAGCAGTCACCGGACAGTCACACATGGCTACACCTTC
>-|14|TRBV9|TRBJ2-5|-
CASSVGGEQETQYF
TGTGCCAGCAGCGTAGGAGGGGAGCAAGAGACCCAGTACTTC
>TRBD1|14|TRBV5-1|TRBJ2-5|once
CASSLRDRQETQYF
TGCGCCAGCAGTCTTCGGGACAGACAAGAGACCCAGTACTTC
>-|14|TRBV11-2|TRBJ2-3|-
CASSLDKGADTQYF
TGTGCCAGCAGCTTAGATAAGGGAGCAGATACGCAGTATTTT
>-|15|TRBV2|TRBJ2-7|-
CASSDEAGEISEQYF
TGTGCCAGCAGTGATGAAGCAGGGGAGATTTCCGAGCAGTACTTC
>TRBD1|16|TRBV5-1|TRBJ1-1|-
CASSPGQGELNTEAFF
TGCGCCAGCAGCCCCGGACAGGGGGAGTTGAACACTGAAGCTTTCTTT